The clone carrying this T cell receptor (beta chain) occurred many times. Its specificity is unknown. The data belong to a study of T cell repertoires in cytomegalovirus infection. For the study at large: Shared public TCR beta signatures pointed to both CMV infection and a matching HLA type.

Overall study results and limits: Cumulative frequency (of public TCR beta family members) identified carriers of CMV plus the relevant HLA. HLA-C-restricted CMV clonotypes gave the most frequent clonotype in two of eight donors.

CDR3 length: 15 residues. V lost 5 bases to trimming and J lost 4 bases; unmatched junction nucleotides: 7. CDR1 is MRHNA and CDR2 is SNTAGT in the germline V gene. TCRdb passed the reads through MiXCR, listing each CDR3 protein once. This sample yields around 100,000 distinct CDR3 sequences, of which 30% are seen a single time; about 40% belongs to the top ten. The source was CD8+ T cells from cultured PBMCs, collected from culture after CMV antigen stimulation. This chain links TRBV6-4 with TRBJ2-1, with 8 bases identical to TRBD2. The receptor comes from a human donor in good health (CMV status not recorded). Some clones in this sample may be carry-over from other donors' samples. Here the CDR3 reads CASSHSGVDYNEQFF. In nucleotides, the CDR3 is TGTGCCAGCAGTCATAGCGGGGTGGATTACAATGAGCAGTTCTTC.